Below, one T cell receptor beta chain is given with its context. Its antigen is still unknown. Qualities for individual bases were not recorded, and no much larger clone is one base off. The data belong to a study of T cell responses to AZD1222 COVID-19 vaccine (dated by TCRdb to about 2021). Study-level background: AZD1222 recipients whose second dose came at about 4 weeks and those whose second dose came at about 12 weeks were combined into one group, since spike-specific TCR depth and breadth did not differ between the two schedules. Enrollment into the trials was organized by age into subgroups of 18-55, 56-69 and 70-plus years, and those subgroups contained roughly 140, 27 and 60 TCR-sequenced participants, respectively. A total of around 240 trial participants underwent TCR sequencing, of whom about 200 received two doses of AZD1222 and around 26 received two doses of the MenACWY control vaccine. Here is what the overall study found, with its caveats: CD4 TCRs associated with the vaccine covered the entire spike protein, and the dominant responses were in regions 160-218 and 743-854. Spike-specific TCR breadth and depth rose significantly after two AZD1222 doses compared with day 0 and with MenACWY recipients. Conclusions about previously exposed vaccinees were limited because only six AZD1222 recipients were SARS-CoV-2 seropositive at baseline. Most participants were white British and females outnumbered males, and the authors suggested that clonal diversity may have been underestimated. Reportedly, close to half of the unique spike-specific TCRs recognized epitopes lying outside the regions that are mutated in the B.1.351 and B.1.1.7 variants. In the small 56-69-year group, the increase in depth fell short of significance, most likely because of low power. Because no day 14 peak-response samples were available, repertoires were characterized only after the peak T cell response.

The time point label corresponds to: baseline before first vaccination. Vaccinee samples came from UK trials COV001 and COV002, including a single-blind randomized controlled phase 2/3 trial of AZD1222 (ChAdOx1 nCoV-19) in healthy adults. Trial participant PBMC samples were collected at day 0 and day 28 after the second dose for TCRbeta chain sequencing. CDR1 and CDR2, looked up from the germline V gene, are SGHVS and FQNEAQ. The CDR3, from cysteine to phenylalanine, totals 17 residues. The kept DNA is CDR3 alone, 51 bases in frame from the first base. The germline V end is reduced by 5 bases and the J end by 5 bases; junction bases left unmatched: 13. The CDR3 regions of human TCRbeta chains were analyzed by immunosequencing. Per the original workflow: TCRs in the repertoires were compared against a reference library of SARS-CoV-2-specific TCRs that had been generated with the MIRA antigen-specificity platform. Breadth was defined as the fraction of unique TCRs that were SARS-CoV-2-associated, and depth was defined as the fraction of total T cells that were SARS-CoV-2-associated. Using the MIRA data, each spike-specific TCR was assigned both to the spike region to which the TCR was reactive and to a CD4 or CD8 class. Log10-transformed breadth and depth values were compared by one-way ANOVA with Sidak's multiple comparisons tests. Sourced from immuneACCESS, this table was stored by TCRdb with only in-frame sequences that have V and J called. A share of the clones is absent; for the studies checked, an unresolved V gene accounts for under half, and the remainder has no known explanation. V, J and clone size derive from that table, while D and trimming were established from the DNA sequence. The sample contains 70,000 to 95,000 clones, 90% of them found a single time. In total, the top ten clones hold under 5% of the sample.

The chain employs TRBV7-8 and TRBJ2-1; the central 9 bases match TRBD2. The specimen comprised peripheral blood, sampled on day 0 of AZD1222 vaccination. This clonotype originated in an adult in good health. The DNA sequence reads TGTGCCAGCAGCCCTTGGGGCCCGACTAGCGGAGACAATGAGCAGTTCTTC. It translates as CASSPWGPTSGDNEQFF.